This entry lists 30 T cell receptor beta chains sequenced from one sample in a study of Ad26.COV2.S vaccination and SARS-CoV-2 variants. Described treatment: some 19 received Ad26.COV2.S at low or high dose, single or two shots; five or six received placebo; per-sample allocation not given. Following the first vaccine or placebo injection, samples were taken on day 63. Clones were sequenced by immunoSEQ multiplex PCR, and TCRdb holds only the in-frame ones, with some missing. This table holds hundreds of thousands of clones, around 87% found once. The sample in question was peripheral blood, obtained in a trial of Ad26.COV2.S vaccine versus placebo. These receptors were obtained from a person between 18 and 59 years old who received the Ad26.COV2.S COVID-19 vaccine or a placebo.

V usage is TRBV5-3 and J usage is TRBJ2-7; D is possibly TRBD1 or TRBD2 (5 bases each). TRBV5-3 has ORF status, its function being uncertain. CDR3 length equals 15 residues. V was cut by 3 bases and J by 3 bases, with 16 bases left in between. Here the CDR3 reads CARSSGPTGVYEQYF. The CDR3 nucleotides are TGTGCCAGAAGCTCGGGACCTACCGGGGTCTACGAGCAGTACTTC.

This clone was found once. V usage is TRBV25-1 and J usage is TRBJ1-1; 7 positions match TRBD1. J gave up 0 bases and V 6 bases, and 7 bases lay outside the gene matches. The CDR3 has 15 amino acids. Looked up from germline, CDR1 is MGHDK and CDR2 is SYGVNS. CDR3 protein: CASRGQTGLNTEAFF. The CDR3 DNA reads TGTGCCAGCAGGGGGCAGACAGGGCTGAACACTGAAGCTTTCTTT.

V and J are TRBV20-1 and TRBJ1-2; D remains ambiguous. V lost 3 bases and J lost 0, with 5 bases in between. CDR1 is DFQATT and CDR2 is SNEGSKA in the germline V gene (reference sequence). CDR3 length: 12 amino acids. CDR3 sequence reads: CSASGANYGYTF. The CDR3 DNA sequence: TGCAGTGCTAGTGGAGCTAACTATGGCTACACCTTC.

J is TRBJ2-1 and V is TRBV19; 10 positions match TRBD2. Germline-derived CDR1 and CDR2 are LNHDA and SQIVND (reference sequence). The CDR3 consists of 17 residues. V shed 1 base and J 10 bases; nucleotides not matched to a gene: 13. In DNA, the CDR3 is TGTGCCAGTAGTATAGTTAGCGGGGGGCCCGCGGGTGGGGAGCAGTTCTTC. This gives the protein CASSIVSGGPAGGEQFF.

V gene TRBV6-5 combines with J gene TRBJ2-1; 7 bases line up with TRBD1. The V gene's germline CDR1 is MNHEY and CDR2 SVGAGI. This CDR3 contains 16 residues. Losses at the gene ends were 1 base for V and 1 base for J; bases not matched to a gene: 4. The CDR3 spells CASSYLGQLSYNEQFF. The CDR3, as DNA: TGTGCCAGCAGTTACTTGGGACAGCTTTCCTACAATGAGCAGTTCTTC.

This clone was observed a single time. This chain connects TRBV4-1 to TRBJ1-1, with a tentative D call TRBD1 (6 bases). The CDR3 extends over 17 amino acids. Trimming removed 1 base from V and 0 bases from J, with 15 bases in between. Germline V gene sequence: CDR1 MGHRA, CDR2 YSYEKL. The CDR3 reads CASSQGGAIKMNTEAFF. The CDR3 DNA reads TGCGCCAGCAGCCAAGGGGGGGCGATAAAGATGAACACTGAAGCTTTCTTT.

This clone was seen a few times. V usage is TRBV15 and J usage is TRBJ1-6, with D possibly matching TRBD1 (5 bases). V shed 0 bases and J shed 8 bases, with 8 bases lying between them. The V gene's germline CDR1 is LNHNV and CDR2 YYDKDF (reference sequence). This CDR3 has 14 residues. DNA of the CDR3: TGTGCCACCAGCAGAGAGGGGGGTGATTCACCCCTCCACTTT. It is translated as CATSREGGDSPLHF.

The gene calls are TRBV7-3 and TRBJ2-2, with D possibly being TRBD1 (6 bases). CDR1 is SGHTA and CDR2 is FQGTGA in the germline V gene. The CDR3 runs to 14 residues. Trimming left V 6 bases short and J 4 bases short, with 12 bases between. CDR3 loop: CASRPDSRTGELFF. The CDR3 bases are TGTGCCAGCAGGCCGGACAGTCGCACCGGGGAGCTGTTTTTT.

The CDR3, as DNA: TGTGCCAGCGGTATTCCCGGGACAGGGGGCGGAGGCTACGAGCAGTACTTC. It encodes CASGIPGTGGGGYEQYF. The rearrangement links TRBV2 to TRBJ2-7; 12 bases agree with TRBD1. The length of the CDR3 is 17 residues. J was trimmed by 3 bases and V by 8 bases; bases with no gene match: 14. Germline V gene sequence: CDR1 SNHLY, CDR2 FYNNEI.

This chain connects TRBV11-1 to TRBJ2-7, with TRBD2 as a possible D gene (6 bases). CDR1 SGHAT and CDR2 FQDESV come from the germline V gene (reference sequence). The CDR3 loop spans 13 amino acids. V lost 5 bases and J lost 1, with 9 bases in between. The CDR3 is CASSPGSSYEQYF. CDR3 bases: TGTGCCAGCAGCCCCGGGAGTTCCTACGAGCAGTACTTC. The full variable domain, in which reference TRBV11-1 and TRBJ2-7 provide the parts outside the CDR3, is EAEVAQSPRYKITEKSQAVAFWCDPISGHATLYWYRQILGQGPELLVQFQDESVVDDSQLPKDRFSAERLKGVDSTLKIQPAELGDSAMYLCASSPGSSYEQYFGPGTRLTVT.

The CDR3 DNA reads TGTGCCAGCAGCGTAGCTACGGGGGATTCACCCCTCCACTTT. It is translated as CASSVATGDSPLHF. The rearrangement uses TRBV9 and TRBJ1-6, with D perhaps matching TRBD1 (5 bases). Trimming pared 0 bases from V and 8 bases from J, leaving 9 bases between. Germline V CDR1 and CDR2: SGDLS, YYNGEE. The CDR3 is 14 residues long.

The J gene is TRBJ1-3, the V gene TRBV14; 9 bases are shared with TRBD1. J gave up 4 bases and V 5 bases, and 6 bases lay outside the gene matches. From germline, CDR1 is SGHDN and CDR2 FVKESK. This CDR3 has 15 residues. The CDR3 DNA follows: TGTGCCAGCAGCGCCCGGACAGGGGACGGAAACACCATATATTTT. It yields the protein CASSARTGDGNTIYF.

CDR3 nucleotides: TGTGCCAGCAGCCTAGCCCGTTTAGGCTATGAGCAGTTCTTC. This sequence encodes CASSLARLGYEQFF. The chain couples TRBV9 to TRBJ2-1; possibly TRBD2 for D (5 bases). The V and J ends lost 4 bases and 8 bases respectively, with 16 bases between them. CDR3 size: 14 residues. CDR1 and CDR2 from the germline V gene are SGDLS and YYNGEE.

The chain couples TRBV21-1 to TRBJ2-6; TRBD1 was called by the table and not checked on the DNA. TRBV21-1 is a listed pseudogene. This CDR3 has 19 amino acids. CDR3 DNA sequence: TGTGCCAGCAGCAACCGGACAGAGACCCACCAAACTGGGGCCAACGTCCTGACTTTC. Protein product: CASSNRTETHQTGANVLTF.

This clone is a singleton in its sample. V gene TRBV12-5 combines with J gene TRBJ2-2; 7 positions match TRBD1. Trimming at V came to 5 bases and at J to 17 bases, leaving 5 bases not matched to a gene. Per germline, CDR1 LGHNT and CDR2 FRNRAP. This CDR3 contains 10 residues. CDR3 in amino acids: CASGEGTAFF. Here the CDR3 DNA reads TGTGCTAGTGGTGAAGGGACAGCCTTTTTT. Looking up the rest from reference TRBV12-5 and TRBJ2-2 gives the full variable domain: DARVTQTPRHKVTEMGQEVTMRCQPILGHNTVFWYRQTMMQGLELLAYFRNRAPLDDSGMPKDRFSAEMPDATLATLKIQPSEPRDSAVYFCASGEGTAFFGEGSRLTVL.

The chain links TRBV5-4 to TRBJ2-7; possibly TRBD1 for D (6 bases). The length of the CDR3 is 14 residues. Trimming took off 2 bases at V and 2 bases at J, with 11 bases between the two ends. The V gene's germline CDR1 is SGHNT and CDR2 YYREEE (reference sequence). The chain's CDR3 is CASSFRTDPYEQYF. The DNA of the CDR3 is TGTGCCAGCAGCTTCCGGACAGACCCCTACGAGCAGTACTTC.

The rearrangement links TRBV27 to TRBJ1-4, with 7 bases aligning to TRBD1. The germline V gene has CDR1 MNHEY and CDR2 SMNVEV (reference sequence). J was trimmed by 5 bases and V by 1 base; bases with no gene match: 7. The CDR3 loop spans 16 amino acids. DNA for the CDR3: TGTGCCAGCAGTTTATTTCTGGGACAGCGGAATGAAAAACTGTTTTTT. This translates into CASSLFLGQRNEKLFF.

The chain links TRBV9 to TRBJ1-1; D not certain. The germline V gene has CDR1 SGDLS and CDR2 YYNGEE. This CDR3 has 14 residues. The V gene lost 0 bases and the J gene lost 4 bases, with 10 bases spanning the gap. The CDR3 region has the DNA TGTGCCAGCAGCGTAGAAGGAGGAGTCACTGAAGCTTTCTTT. This sequence encodes CASSVEGGVTEAFF. Full variable domain (remainder filled in from reference TRBV9 and TRBJ1-1): DSGVTQTPKHLITATGQRVTLRCSPRSGDLSVYWYQQSLDQGLQFLIQYYNGEERAKGNILERFSAQQFPDLHSELNLSSLELGDSALYFCASSVEGGVTEAFFGQGTRLTVV.

The chain employs TRBV6-5 and TRBJ2-7, with no clear D. The CDR3 has 12 amino acids. Per germline, CDR1 MNHEY and CDR2 SVGAGI. V shed 2 bases and J shed 5 bases, with 7 bases lying between them. The CDR3 region has the DNA TGTGCCAGCAGTTACCCTAACGACGAGCAGTACTTC. Translated: CASSYPNDEQYF.

V is TRBV4-2 and J is TRBJ1-1; 8 nucleotides agree with TRBD1. Germline CDR1 LGHNA, CDR2 YNFKEQ. This CDR3 region has 15 residues. With V trimmed by 4 bases and J by 4 bases, 8 bases remained unmatched. CDR3 in amino acids: CASSPRTGPGTEAFF. CDR3 coding DNA: TGTGCCAGCAGCCCAAGGACAGGGCCGGGCACTGAAGCTTTCTTT.

V gene TRBV6-5 combines with J gene TRBJ1-5; D is possibly TRBD1 (6 bases). Trimming took 2 bases from V and 4 from J, leaving 9 bases between them. Germline V gene lookup returns CDR1 MNHEY and CDR2 SVGAGI. The CDR3 has 14 residues. CDR3 loop: CASSYGGANQPQHF. The CDR3 nucleotides read TGTGCCAGCAGTTACGGGGGGGCGAATCAGCCCCAGCATTTT.

This rearrangement joins TRBV5-6 to TRBJ1-5; the D is unclear. CDR1 is SGHDT and CDR2 is YYEEEE in the germline V gene. Trimming took 4 bases from V and 6 from J, leaving 14 bases between them. The CDR3 runs 14 residues. As DNA, the CDR3 is TGTGCCAGCAGCCCCCGAGGTTCACTTCAGCCCCAGCATTTT. Its protein is CASSPRGSLQPQHF. The variable domain in full, with the rest retrieved from reference TRBV5-6 and TRBJ1-5, is DAGVTQSPTHLIKTRGQQVTLRCSPKSGHDTVSWYQQALGQGPQFIFQYYEEEERQRGNFPDRFSGHQFPNYSSELNVNALLLGDSALYLCASSPRGSLQPQHFGDGTRLSIL.

The chain carries TRBV5-4 and TRBJ2-4, with 7 bases fitting TRBD1. The CDR3 is 15 residues long. After removal of 4 bases from V and 5 bases from J, the junction contained 9 bases not matched to a gene. CDR1 and CDR2 (germline): SGHNT, YYREEE (reference sequence). The CDR3 sequence is CASSPSGTDQNIQYF. The DNA for the CDR3 is TGTGCCAGCAGCCCTTCGGGGACAGACCAAAACATTCAGTACTTC.

The chain uses TRBV16 and TRBJ2-1; D is undetermined. Germline-derived CDR1 and CDR2 are KGHSY and FQNENV. This CDR3 has 13 amino acids. The V end lost 3 bases, the J end lost 8 bases, and 11 bases lay between the germline ends. The CDR3 DNA is TGTGCCAGCAGCCACTCCGGGTGGGATGAGCAGTTCTTC. Its protein is CASSHSGWDEQFF. The variable domain in full, with the rest retrieved from reference TRBV16 and TRBJ2-1, is GEEVAQTPKHLVRGEGQKAKLYCAPIKGHSYVFWYQQVLKNEFKFLISFQNENVFDETGMPKERFSAKCLPNSPCSLEIQATKLEDSAVYFCASSHSGWDEQFFGPGTRLTVL.

This clone was seen a few times. The V call is TRBV5-3, the J call TRBJ1-1, with 8 bases matching TRBD1. TRBV5-3 has ORF status, its function being uncertain. V dropped 8 bases and J dropped 5; count of bases not matched to a gene: 17. There are 16 residues in the CDR3. The CDR3 DNA sequence: TGTGCCAGGAACCGACAGGGGCCCCCGGGGGGGACTGAAGCTTTCTTT. Amino acids: CARNRQGPPGGTEAFF.

The chain uses TRBV6-1 and TRBJ1-5; 8 bases map to TRBD1. Looked up from germline, CDR1 is MNHNS and CDR2 is SASEGT. V was pared by 2 bases and J by 0 bases, with 12 bases of the junction left unmatched. This CDR3 region has 19 residues. In DNA, the CDR3 is TGTGCCAGCAGTGAATCGACAGGGGACCTAACGTATAGCAATCAGCCCCAGCATTTT. Translation: CASSESTGDLTYSNQPQHF.

The genes are TRBV5-1 and TRBJ2-2; 9 bases agree with TRBD2. Trimming cost V 3 bases and J 4 bases; bases outside gene matches: 10. CDR3 length: 17 residues. The germline V gene encodes CDR1 SGHRS and CDR2 YFSETQ. CDR3 residues: CASSYPLAGAGTGELFF. The CDR3 nucleotides are TGCGCCAGCAGCTACCCGTTAGCGGGGGCGGGCACCGGGGAGCTGTTTTTT.

The gene calls are TRBV5-5 and TRBJ1-2; no reliable D call. V shed 4 bases and J shed 2 bases, with 12 bases lying between them. Germline CDR1 SGHKS, CDR2 YYEKEE (reference sequence). The length of the CDR3 is 14 residues. The CDR3 bases are TGTGCCAGCAGCCAAAGGACCAACAACTATGGCTACACCTTC. Protein sequence: CASSQRTNNYGYTF.

The chain uses TRBV4-2 and TRBJ1-2; D remains ambiguous. Germline CDR1 reads LGHNA; CDR2 reads YNFKEQ. With 0 bases removed from V and 3 bases from J, the gap between germline ends came to 11 bases. This CDR3 is built from 15 residues. CDR3 nucleotide sequence: TGTGCCAGCAGCCAAGAAGGCTCCAGAGACTATGGCTACACCTTC. Translation gives CASSQEGSRDYGYTF.

The V gene is TRBV2, the J gene TRBJ1-1; D gene uncertain. The length of the CDR3 is 13 residues. Germline CDR1 is SNHLY and CDR2 is FYNNEI. Trimming pared 1 base from V and 1 base from J, leaving 4 bases between. Here the CDR3 DNA reads TGTGCCAGCAGTGAAGAGGAGAACACTGAAGCTTTCTTT. This encodes CASSEEENTEAFF.